A single sample gave rise to the 23 T cell receptor beta chains below, sequenced in a study of naive and memory T cell subsets. Two oligonucleotides, mixed equimolar, formed the beta constant-region primer covering TRBC1 and TRBC2. MiXCR, run by TCRdb on the UMI-ligation and nested PCR reads, gives a single entry per CDR3 protein. The table records 75,000 to 85,000 distinct CDR3 sequences, 13% of them present only once. Sequenced input: central memory CD4+ T cells from blood. Source of these receptors: a human donor in good health.

The J gene is TRBJ2-3, the V gene TRBV6-2 or TRBV6-3; D might be TRBD2 (6 bases). Germline CDR1 MNHEY, CDR2 SVGEGT. The CDR3 is 19 amino acids. V was clipped by 0 bases and J by 2 bases, with 21 bases between them. CDR3 in amino acids: CASSYSLAPGTRPTDTQYF. CDR3 bases: TGTGCCAGCAGTTACTCGCTAGCGCCGGGAACGCGGCCCACAGATACGCAGTATTTT.

V gene TRBV29-1 combines with J gene TRBJ1-1, with D unclear. Between the trimmed V and J ends, which lost 3 bases and 4 bases, there was a span of 12 bases. Germline-derived CDR1 and CDR2 are SQVTM and ANQGSEA. The CDR3 covers 13 residues. This CDR3 reads CSVDHGCATEAFF. The CDR3 region has the DNA TGCAGCGTTGACCACGGGTGTGCCACTGAAGCTTTCTTT.

This chain uses TRBV28 with TRBJ2-5; TRBD1 might be the D (6 bases). This CDR3 spans 13 amino acids. Per germline, CDR1 MDHEN and CDR2 SYDVKM. Between the trimmed V and J ends, which lost 6 bases and 3 bases, there was a span of 11 bases. In nucleotides, the CDR3 is TGTGCCAGCAGCTTACAGGGAGAAGAGACCCAGTACTTC. This translates into CASSLQGEETQYF.

Only a few counts were recorded for this clonotype. The rearrangement links TRBV12-3 or TRBV12-4 to TRBJ1-2; D perhaps matches TRBD1 (5 bases). The CDR3 extends over 13 amino acids. V gave up 6 bases and J gave up 7 bases, with 15 bases separating them. CDR3 DNA: TGTGCCAGCAGCCACAGGCGCCTGGGTGGCTACACCTTC. Its translation is CASSHRRLGGYTF.

This clonotype has just a few counts. The chain carries TRBV11-2 and TRBJ2-1, with D unclear. Trimming removed 5 bases at V and 4 bases at J, with 6 bases between. Germline loops: CDR1 SGHAT, CDR2 FQNNGV. The CDR3 runs 12 residues. The CDR3 loop is CASSHQYNEQFF. The CDR3 DNA reads as TGTGCCAGCAGCCACCAGTACAATGAGCAGTTCTTC.

This clonotype was seen repeatedly, ten times or more. The chain has TRBV11-2 and TRBJ2-1; TRBD1 or TRBD2 may be the D gene (5 bases each). The CDR3 runs to 15 residues. The germline gives CDR1 SGHAT, CDR2 FQNNGV. The germline V and J ends were trimmed by 0 bases and 4 bases, with 10 bases remaining between them. CDR3 nucleotides: TGTGCCAGCAGCTTAGATCCGGGACCATACAATGAGCAGTTCTTC. Amino acid sequence: CASSLDPGPYNEQFF.

This clonotype has a handful of counts. This chain connects TRBV6-5 to TRBJ1-2; D call uncertain. In germline, CDR1 is MNHEY, CDR2 SVGAGI. Trimming pared 0 bases from V and 1 base from J, leaving 9 bases between. This CDR3 contains 15 residues. CDR3 in amino acids: CASSYSMGFNYGYTF. CDR3 in DNA: TGTGCCAGCAGTTACTCCATGGGTTTTAACTATGGCTACACCTTC.

This clonotype was seen ten or more times. The rearrangement joins TRBV11-1 to TRBJ2-7, with D unclear. Germline CDR1 reads SGHAT; CDR2 reads FQDESV (reference sequence). Trimming removed 5 bases from V and 1 base from J, with 15 bases in between. CDR3 length: 15 amino acids. CDR3 protein: CASSPGVSISYEQYF. The CDR3 nucleotides are TGTGCCAGCAGCCCGGGTGTTTCAATTTCCTACGAGCAGTACTTC.

The chain recombines TRBV5-1 with TRBJ1-1; 8 bases line up with TRBD1. The J segment lost 1 base and the V segment lost 7 bases, leaving 6 bases of the junction unmatched. From germline, CDR1 is SGHRS and CDR2 YFSETQ. The CDR3 runs 14 residues. The CDR3 DNA reads as TGCGCCAGCTCCACAGGGACAGGGAACACTGAAGCTTTCTTT. This gives the protein CASSTGTGNTEAFF.

V and J are TRBV6-2 or TRBV6-3 and TRBJ1-6; D is unclear. Germline lookup yields CDR1 MNHEY and CDR2 SVGEGT. V was cut by 2 bases and J by 7 bases, with 9 bases left in between. The CDR3 consists of 14 residues. The CDR3 nucleotides are TGTGCCAGCAGTTACGTGACGGAAAATTCACCCCTCCACTTT. It codes for CASSYVTENSPLHF.

This clonotype was seen at least ten times. This CDR3 reads CASTSSLAPYEQYF. CDR3 nucleotides: TGTGCCAGCACCTCCTCGCTCGCGCCCTACGAGCAGTACTTC. This chain joins TRBV12-3 or TRBV12-4 and TRBJ2-7; no definite D call. V dropped 7 bases and J dropped 2 bases, with 15 bases sitting between them. The CDR3 is made up of 14 amino acids.

V usage is TRBV20-1 and J usage is TRBJ1-1, with D possibly matching TRBD1 (5 bases). Germline CDR1 DFQATT, CDR2 SNEGSKA (reference sequence). Trimming left V 0 bases short and J 0 bases short, with 17 bases between. The CDR3 runs to 17 residues. CDR3 sequence reads: CSARDRRGGGMNTEAFF. The DNA of the CDR3 is TGCAGTGCTAGAGATAGGAGGGGCGGGGGGATGAACACTGAAGCTTTCTTT.

The genes are TRBV6-5 and TRBJ1-5, with 8 nucleotides matching TRBD1. Trimming removed 5 bases from V and 2 bases from J; junction bases left unmatched: 8. This CDR3 is 16 amino acids long. Germline CDR1 reads MNHEY; CDR2 reads SVGAGI. The CDR3 DNA is TGTGCCAGCAGTGCCTCGCAGGGGGCTGGCAATCAGCCCCAGCATTTT. Encoded protein: CASSASQGAGNQPQHF.

The V call is TRBV6-2 or TRBV6-3, the J call TRBJ1-5; no clear D. V dropped 7 bases and J dropped 0 bases, with 7 bases sitting between them. The CDR3 consists of 13 residues. CDR1 MNHEY and CDR2 SVGEGT come from the germline V gene. CDR3 sequence: CASKGYSNQPQHF. In DNA form, the CDR3 reads TGTGCCAGCAAGGGCTATAGCAATCAGCCCCAGCATTTT.

The gene calls are TRBV7-9 and TRBJ2-3; D ambiguous. The CDR3 totals 14 residues. Germline CDR1 is SEHNR and CDR2 is FQNEAQ (reference sequence). Trimming removed 2 bases from V and 0 bases from J, with 6 bases in between. The CDR3 here is CASSLPLSTDTQYF. CDR3 nucleotides: TGTGCCAGCAGCTTACCACTCAGCACAGATACGCAGTATTTT. Full variable domain (rest looked up from reference TRBV7-9 and TRBJ2-3): DTGVSQNPRHKITKRGQNVTFRCDPISEHNRLYWYRQTLGQGPEFLTYFQNEAQLEKSRLLSDRFSAERPKGSFSTLEIQRTEQGDSAMYLCASSLPLSTDTQYFGPGTRLTVL.

This clonotype was seen a handful of times. The CDR3 nucleotides read TGTGCCAGCAGCCCGACACCCCAGGGGCGAGATACGCAGTATTTT. This encodes CASSPTPQGRDTQYF. V gene TRBV27 combines with J gene TRBJ2-3, with D perhaps TRBD1 (6 bases). The germline V and J ends were trimmed by 6 bases and 5 bases, with 18 bases remaining between them. The CDR3 consists of 15 residues. Per the germline V gene, CDR1 is MNHEY and CDR2 is SMNVEV (reference sequence).

This clonotype was seen only a few times. CDR3 sequence reads: CSVFRGPNYEQYF. The CDR3 nucleotides are TGCAGCGTTTTCCGGGGGCCTAACTACGAGCAGTACTTC. The V and J genes are TRBV29-1 and TRBJ2-7; D is tentatively TRBD1 or TRBD2 (6 bases each). From germline, CDR1 is SQVTM and CDR2 ANQGSEA. The CDR3 totals 13 residues. Trimming left V 5 bases short and J 3 bases short, with 14 bases between.

V and J are TRBV28 and TRBJ2-7; D remains unclear. The germline gives CDR1 MDHEN, CDR2 SYDVKM. This CDR3 region has 12 residues. V lost 2 bases and J 6 bases, leaving 8 bases between the germline ends. The CDR3 region is CASSLRSSEQYF. CDR3 DNA sequence: TGTGCCAGCAGTTTACGTTCGTCCGAGCAGTACTTC.

The sample holds a few counts of this clonotype. V is TRBV20-1 and J is TRBJ2-7, with 9 bases identical to TRBD1. From germline, CDR1 is DFQATT and CDR2 SNEGSKA (reference sequence). The trim removed 5 bases at V and 2 bases at J, leaving 13 bases unmatched. This CDR3 contains 16 residues. The DNA of the CDR3 is TGCAGTGCTCATAGTCCGGGACAGGGATCTACCTACGAGCAGTACTTC. Its protein product is CSAHSPGQGSTYEQYF.

This clonotype was observed a handful of times. The junction shows a germline mismatch at one end, possibly a read error. The chain carries TRBV18 and TRBJ1-1; no clear D. Per the germline V gene, CDR1 is KGHSH and CDR2 is LQKENI. The CDR3 extends over 14 amino acids. The DNA for the CDR3 is TGTGCCAGCTCCCCACCATGGGCGAACACTGAAGCTTTCTTT. Encoded protein: CASSPPWANTEAFF.

This chain uses TRBV29-1 with TRBJ1-1; 10 nucleotides line up with TRBD1. Germline V lookup: CDR1 SQVTM, CDR2 ANQGSEA. The CDR3 covers 13 residues. The V gene end was trimmed by 4 bases and the J gene end by 4 bases; junction bases not matched to a gene: 3. CDR3 DNA sequence: TGCAGCGTTGGGGACAGGGGTGGCACTGAAGCTTTCTTT. It codes for CSVGDRGGTEAFF.

The gene calls are TRBV3-1 and TRBJ2-2; no clear D. The CDR3 sequence is 14 residues long. V lost 4 bases and J 6 bases, leaving 12 bases between the germline ends. Germline V CDR1 and CDR2: LGHDT, YNNKEL (reference sequence). The CDR3 region has the DNA TGTGCCAGCAGCCCGCATGGTGGATCCGGGGAGCTGTTTTTT. Its translation is CASSPHGGSGELFF.

V is TRBV29-1 and J is TRBJ1-2; D might be TRBD1 (5 bases). Germline V gives CDR1 SQVTM, CDR2 ANQGSEA. Trimming took 4 bases from V and 4 from J, leaving 16 bases between them. This CDR3 region has 14 residues. CDR3 region: CSVAGMQGFYGYTF. CDR3 coding DNA: TGCAGCGTTGCCGGTATGCAGGGCTTCTATGGCTACACCTTC.